A single sample is the source of the 20 T cell receptor beta chains below, sequenced in a study of blood T cell repertoires in COVID-19. The table came from immunoSEQ multiplex PCR; TCRdb's copy has only in-frame clones and leaves some out. The data hold 450,000 to 500,000 clones, with 87% observed a single time. Sequencing used PBMCs or T cells enriched from blood (not recorded which). These receptors all stem from a woman under 30 who had recovered from COVID-19.

The chain links TRBV5-1 to TRBJ1-4; 10 bases map to TRBD1. This CDR3 is built from 16 residues. Looked up from germline, CDR1 is SGHRS and CDR2 is YFSETQ. Unmatched junction bases numbered 8, after V lost 2 bases and J lost 7 bases. CDR3 in DNA: TGCGCCAGCAGCTTCTTTCAGACAGGGGGCGCTGAAAAACTGTTTTTT. Translation: CASSFFQTGGAEKLFF.

The rearrangement joins TRBV6-1 to TRBJ1-3; no definite D call. The CDR3 contains 14 residues. Trimming pared 11 bases from V and 2 bases from J, leaving 16 bases between. Germline lookup yields CDR1 MNHNS and CDR2 SASEGT. CDR3 nucleotides: TGTGCCGGCTACAGCCGTCTTCCTGGAAACACCATATATTTT. This codes for CAGYSRLPGNTIYF.

This clone was counted between two and nine times. This sequence joins TRBV6-5 and TRBJ1-1; weak D call: TRBD1 (5 bases). CDR3 size: 14 residues. Germline V gene data show CDR1 as MNHEY and CDR2 as SVGAGI. V lost 2 bases, J lost 4 bases, and 11 bases lay in between. Written as DNA, the CDR3 is TGTGCCAGCAGTTACCCCATGGGGGGCACTGAAGCTTTCTTT. Its translation: CASSYPMGGTEAFF.

The CDR3 DNA sequence: TGTGCCATCAGTGAGCGGGTAGTTGGGGAGACCCAGTACTTC. Translation gives CAISERVVGETQYF. The V call is TRBV10-3, the J call TRBJ2-5; D gene ambiguous. Germline CDR1 reads ENHRY; CDR2 reads SYGVKD. Between the trimmed V and J ends, which lost 2 bases and 5 bases, there was a span of 12 bases. This CDR3 has 14 amino acids.

The sample holds a few counts of this clone. This chain's CDR3 is CASSEVVNQGEKLFF. CDR3 DNA sequence: TGTGCCAGCAGTGAGGTGGTCAACCAGGGGGAAAAACTGTTTTTT. The V and J genes are TRBV2 and TRBJ1-4, with D maybe TRBD1 (6 bases). CDR1 is SNHLY and CDR2 is FYNNEI in the germline V gene. The CDR3 extends over 15 amino acids. Trimming shortened V by 3 bases and J by 8 bases, and 16 bases separated the two germline ends.

The chain employs TRBV6-5 and TRBJ2-3; D ambiguous. The CDR3 has 14 residues. Between the trimmed V and J ends, which lost 0 bases and 2 bases, there was a span of 6 bases. Germline-derived CDR1 and CDR2 are MNHEY and SVGAGI. The CDR3 sequence is CASSYSHNTDTQYF. The CDR3 nucleotides are TGTGCCAGCAGTTACTCTCACAACACAGATACGCAGTATTTT.

This clone has at least ten counts. The chain carries TRBV27 and TRBJ2-3; TRBD1 aligns across 7 bases. Trimming took 5 bases from V and 3 from J; bases not matched to a gene: 2. CDR1 MNHEY and CDR2 SMNVEV come from the germline V gene (reference sequence). The CDR3 runs to 13 residues. The DNA for the CDR3 is TGTGCCAGCAGTGCGACAGGGACAGATACGCAGTATTTT. Its protein product is CASSATGTDTQYF.

The chain has TRBV18 and TRBJ1-3; 10 nucleotides align to TRBD1. The CDR3 has 18 residues. Germline V gene sequence: CDR1 KGHSH, CDR2 LQKENI. V was clipped by 5 bases and J by 0 bases; unmatched bases: 10. This CDR3 reads CASSLTTGGGGSGNTIYF. CDR3 DNA: TGTGCCAGCTCATTGACGACAGGGGGCGGAGGCTCTGGAAACACCATATATTTT.

V and J are TRBV7-2 and TRBJ2-1; 11 bases align to TRBD2. V lost 3 bases and J lost 5; bases outside the gene matches: 9. CDR1 SGHTA and CDR2 FQGNSA come from the germline V gene. The CDR3 is made up of 17 amino acids. CDR3 loop: CASSLVPVAGGDNEQFF. CDR3 DNA sequence: TGTGCCAGCAGCTTGGTACCCGTAGCGGGGGGGGACAATGAGCAGTTCTTC.

The chain's CDR3 is CAWRGTGEENTEAFF. CDR3 bases: TGTGCCTGGAGAGGGACAGGGGAGGAGAACACTGAAGCTTTCTTT. This chain uses TRBV30 with TRBJ1-1, with 10 bases identical to TRBD1. Losses at the gene ends were 3 bases for V and 1 base for J; bases not matched to a gene: 5. This CDR3 contains 15 residues. CDR1 and CDR2 (germline): GTSNPN, SVGIG (reference sequence).

This sequence joins TRBV20-1 and TRBJ2-5; no reliable D call. The V end lost 5 bases, the J end lost 2 bases, and 6 bases lay between the germline ends. Germline V gene lookup returns CDR1 DFQATT and CDR2 SNEGSKA (reference sequence). This CDR3 is built from 11 residues. CDR3 amino acids: CSAELQETQYF. In DNA, the CDR3 is TGCAGTGCTGAGCTTCAAGAGACCCAGTACTTC.

V and J are TRBV5-4 and TRBJ2-5; 7 positions match TRBD1. This CDR3 is built from 14 residues. V was clipped by 4 bases and J by 3 bases; unmatched bases: 6. CDR1 and CDR2 (germline): SGHNT, YYREEE (reference sequence). The DNA of the CDR3 is TGTGCCAGCAGCCGTTCCGGGACAGAAGAGACCCAGTACTTC. Its protein is CASSRSGTEETQYF.

V usage is TRBV12-1 and J usage is TRBJ1-1. TRBV12-1 is an annotated pseudogene. The CDR3 is made up of 17 amino acids. In DNA form, the CDR3 reads TGTGCCAGTCCAATCGGGGGGCGGGAGGTAACTCGCCTTGAAGCTTTCTTT. Its translation: CASPIGGREVTRLEAFF.

The V and J genes are TRBV11-2 and TRBJ2-1; tentative D call: TRBD2 (6 bases). The CDR3 loop spans 13 amino acids. V was pared by 5 bases and J by 12 bases, with 17 bases between. Germline-derived CDR1 and CDR2 are SGHAT and FQNNGV. This chain's CDR3 is CASSPRGGVGQFF. The CDR3, as DNA: TGTGCCAGCAGCCCCCGAGGCGGGGTAGGGCAGTTCTTC.

This chain connects TRBV19 to TRBJ1-3, with D tentatively TRBD1 (6 bases). The CDR3 extends over 15 amino acids. Germline-derived CDR1 and CDR2 are LNHDA and SQIVND (reference sequence). V was cut by 4 bases and J by 2 bases, with 12 bases left in between. This CDR3 is CASSTNREPGNTIYF. The DNA of the CDR3 is TGTGCCAGTAGTACAAACAGGGAACCTGGAAACACCATATATTTT.

The rearrangement joins TRBV5-1 to TRBJ2-5, with 8 positions matching TRBD2. J gave up 9 bases and V 2 bases, and 15 bases lay outside the gene matches. Germline CDR1 reads SGHRS; CDR2 reads YFSETQ. The CDR3 has 16 residues. CDR3 region: CASSLWRAGAKEAQYF. The CDR3 DNA reads as TGCGCCAGCAGCTTATGGAGAGCGGGGGCCAAGGAGGCCCAGTACTTC.

The chain recombines TRBV10-3 with TRBJ1-1, with 7 bases that match TRBD1. With V trimmed by 10 bases and J by 1 base, 6 bases remained unmatched. This CDR3 spans 13 amino acids. In germline, CDR1 is ENHRY, CDR2 SYGVKD. CDR3: CATEGQPNTEAFF. CDR3 DNA: TGTGCCACAGAGGGACAGCCGAACACTGAAGCTTTCTTT.

Only a few counts were recorded for this clone. In DNA, the CDR3 is TGTGCCAGCAGTTACTCGAAGGGGTACACTGAAGCTTTCTTT. Translated: CASSYSKGYTEAFF. The chain combines TRBV6-5 with TRBJ1-1, with D perhaps TRBD1 (5 bases). CDR1 and CDR2 (germline): MNHEY, SVGAGI. This CDR3 is built from 14 residues. Deletions cut 0 bases from V and 3 bases from J, with 8 bases between.

The V call is TRBV2, the J call TRBJ1-5; perhaps TRBD1 as D (6 bases). With 0 bases removed from V and 3 bases from J, the gap between germline ends came to 12 bases. The CDR3 consists of 16 residues. Germline CDR1 reads SNHLY; CDR2 reads FYNNEI. CDR3 DNA: TGTGCCAGCAGTGAAGCCCGGACAGTAATCAATCAGCCCCAGCATTTT. Amino acid sequence: CASSEARTVINQPQHF.

This chain links TRBV14 with TRBJ2-5, with a possible D match to TRBD2 (5 bases). V was clipped by 2 bases and J by 5 bases, with 18 bases between them. Germline CDR1 is SGHDN and CDR2 is FVKESK. This CDR3 spans 16 amino acids. This chain's CDR3 is CASSQPPLLERETQYF. The DNA for the CDR3 is TGTGCCAGCAGCCAACCGCCCCTACTAGAGAGGGAGACCCAGTACTTC.